At least ten counts were recorded for the clone carrying this TCR beta chain. Its cognate antigen is unknown. The draw of peripheral blood yielded ten milliliters from each donor. This entry belongs to a study of blood T cells in healthy people across ages. Broader study findings: Donors of long life had a larger count of naive CD4+ cells and greater diversity than aged donors.

Alongside a J-beta primer mix, a sample-barcoded 5' primer served in a second PCR lasting 7 to 11 cycles. TCRdb re-called the 5' RACE reads through MiXCR, storing one row per CDR3 protein. The sample yields fewer than 700,000 distinct CDR3 sequences, roughly 41% seen once. The source of this sequence is a man aged 80 or over in good health. Sequences were obtained from blood.

The DNA of the CDR3 is TGTGCCAGCAGCAAAGACAGGGGCTCCTACAATGAGCAGTTCTTC. It yields the protein CASSKDRGSYNEQFF. V and J are TRBV7-7 and TRBJ2-1; 8 positions match TRBD1. Germline V lookup: CDR1 SSHAT, CDR2 FNYEAQ (reference sequence). The V gene end was trimmed by 5 bases and the J gene end by 0 bases; junction bases not matched to a gene: 3. This CDR3 is 15 amino acids long.